A single T cell receptor beta chain is shown here with its context. Germline trimming cut 3 bases from V and 2 bases from J; bases unmatched to any gene: 12. CDR1 is GTSNPN and CDR2 is SVGIG in the germline V gene (reference sequence). The CDR3 runs to 17 residues. The sample belongs to a study of blood T cell repertoires in COVID-19. About the research overall: Specimens from acute and convalescent COVID-19 originated in the United States, Italy and Spain. Sources were T cells, B-cell-depleted T cells, or PBMCs; the material itself was cDNA or gDNA.

Per the study methods: Estimation of nucleated cell counts was performed using reference gene primer amplification. Profiling relied on immunoSEQ multiplex PCR, and the TCRdb table lists in-frame clones only, not all of them. V, J and clone size reflect that table, while D and trimming were determined from the DNA. This sample has about 87,000 clones, with roughly 88% found just once. Sequences were obtained from peripheral blood. The rearrangement links TRBV30 to TRBJ1-5, with 8 bases lining up with TRBD1. The clonotype was recovered from a woman older than 75 with COVID-19, enrolled during active disease. This CDR3 reads CAWSPYPGGSGNQPQHF. The CDR3 DNA is TGTGCCTGGAGCCCATATCCAGGGGGCAGTGGCAATCAGCCCCAGCATTTT.